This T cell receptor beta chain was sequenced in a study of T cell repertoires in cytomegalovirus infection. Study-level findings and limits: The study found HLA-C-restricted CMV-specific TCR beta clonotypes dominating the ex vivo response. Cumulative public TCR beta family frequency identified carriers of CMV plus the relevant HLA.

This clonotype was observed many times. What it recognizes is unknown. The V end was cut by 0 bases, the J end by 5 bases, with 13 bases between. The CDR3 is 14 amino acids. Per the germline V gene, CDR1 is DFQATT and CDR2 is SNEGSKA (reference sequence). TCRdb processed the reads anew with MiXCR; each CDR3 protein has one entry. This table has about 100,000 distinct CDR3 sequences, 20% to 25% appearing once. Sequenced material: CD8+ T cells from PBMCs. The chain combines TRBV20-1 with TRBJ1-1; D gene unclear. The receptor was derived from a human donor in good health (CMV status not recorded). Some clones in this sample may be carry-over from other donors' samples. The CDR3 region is CSARDWAGSTEAFF. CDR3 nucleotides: TGCAGTGCTAGAGATTGGGCGGGAAGTACTGAAGCTTTCTTT.